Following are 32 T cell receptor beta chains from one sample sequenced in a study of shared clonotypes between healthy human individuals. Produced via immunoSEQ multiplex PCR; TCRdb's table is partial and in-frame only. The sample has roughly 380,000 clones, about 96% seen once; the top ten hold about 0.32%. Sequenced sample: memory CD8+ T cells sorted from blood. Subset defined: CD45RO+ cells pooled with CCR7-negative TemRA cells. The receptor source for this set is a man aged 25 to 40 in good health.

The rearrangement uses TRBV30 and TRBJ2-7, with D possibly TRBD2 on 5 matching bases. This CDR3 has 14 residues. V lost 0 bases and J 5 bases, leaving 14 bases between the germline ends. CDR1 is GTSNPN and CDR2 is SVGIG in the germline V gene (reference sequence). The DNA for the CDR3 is TGTGCCTGGAGTGTACTGAGGGTTGGGGACGAGCAGTACTTC. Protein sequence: CAWSVLRVGDEQYF.

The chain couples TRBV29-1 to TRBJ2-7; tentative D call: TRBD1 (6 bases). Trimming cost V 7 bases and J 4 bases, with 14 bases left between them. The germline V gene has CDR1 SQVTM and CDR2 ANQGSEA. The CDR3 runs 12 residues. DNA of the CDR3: TGCAGCGCAGGGGACCGACTATACGAGCAGTACTTC. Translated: CSAGDRLYEQYF.

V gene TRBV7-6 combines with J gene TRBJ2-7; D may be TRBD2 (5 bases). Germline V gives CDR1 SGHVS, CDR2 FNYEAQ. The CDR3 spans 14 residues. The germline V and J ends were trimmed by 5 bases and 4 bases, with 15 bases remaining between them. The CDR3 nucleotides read TGTGCCAGCAGCGCCCGGACTGATTTGTACGAGCAGTACTTC. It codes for CASSARTDLYEQYF.

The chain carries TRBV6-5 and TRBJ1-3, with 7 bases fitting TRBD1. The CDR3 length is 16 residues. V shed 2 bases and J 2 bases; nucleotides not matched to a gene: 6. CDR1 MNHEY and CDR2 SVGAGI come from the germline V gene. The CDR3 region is CASSYRTGVAGNTIYF. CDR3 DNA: TGTGCCAGCAGTTACCGAACAGGGGTCGCTGGAAACACCATATATTTT.

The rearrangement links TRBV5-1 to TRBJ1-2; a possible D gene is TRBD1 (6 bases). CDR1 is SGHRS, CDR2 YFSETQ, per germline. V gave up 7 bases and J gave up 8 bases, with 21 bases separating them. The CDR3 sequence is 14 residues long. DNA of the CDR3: TGCGCCAGCGGTCAGACAGGCCCTATGGGCGGCTACACCTTC. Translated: CASGQTGPMGGYTF.

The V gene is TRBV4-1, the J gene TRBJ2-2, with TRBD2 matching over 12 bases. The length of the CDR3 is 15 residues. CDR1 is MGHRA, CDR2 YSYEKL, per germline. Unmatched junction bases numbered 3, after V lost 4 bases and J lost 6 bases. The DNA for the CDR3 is TGCGCCAGCAGCCGCCTAGCGGGAGGGCCCGGGGAGCTGTTTTTT. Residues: CASSRLAGGPGELFF.

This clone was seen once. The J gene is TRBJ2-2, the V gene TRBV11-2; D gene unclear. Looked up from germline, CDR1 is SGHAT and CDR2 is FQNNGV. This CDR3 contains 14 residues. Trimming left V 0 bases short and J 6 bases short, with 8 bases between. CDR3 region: CASSLEVFAGELFF. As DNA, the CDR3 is TGTGCCAGCAGCTTAGAGGTCTTTGCCGGGGAGCTGTTTTTT.

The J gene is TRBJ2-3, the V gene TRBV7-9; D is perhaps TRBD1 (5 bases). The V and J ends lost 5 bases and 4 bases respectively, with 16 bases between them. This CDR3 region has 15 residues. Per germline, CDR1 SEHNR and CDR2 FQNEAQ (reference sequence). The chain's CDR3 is CASSPDGWGPDTQYF. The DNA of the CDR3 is TGTGCCAGCAGCCCAGATGGGTGGGGCCCAGATACGCAGTATTTT. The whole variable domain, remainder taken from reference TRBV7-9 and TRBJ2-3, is DTGVSQNPRHKITKRGQNVTFRCDPISEHNRLYWYRQTLGQGPEFLTYFQNEAQLEKSRLLSDRFSAERPKGSFSTLEIQRTEQGDSAMYLCASSPDGWGPDTQYFGPGTRLTVL.

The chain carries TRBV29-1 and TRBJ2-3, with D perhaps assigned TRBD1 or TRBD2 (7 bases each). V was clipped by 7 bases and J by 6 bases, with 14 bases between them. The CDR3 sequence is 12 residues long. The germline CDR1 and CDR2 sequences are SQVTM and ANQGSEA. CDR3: CSAGGGADTQYF. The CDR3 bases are TGCAGCGCAGGGGGAGGGGCGGATACGCAGTATTTT.

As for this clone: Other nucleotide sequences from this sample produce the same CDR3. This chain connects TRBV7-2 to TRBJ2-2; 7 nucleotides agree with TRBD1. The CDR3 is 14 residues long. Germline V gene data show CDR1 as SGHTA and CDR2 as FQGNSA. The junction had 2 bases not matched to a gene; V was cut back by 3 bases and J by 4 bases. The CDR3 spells CASSLAGGTGELFF. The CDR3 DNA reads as TGTGCCAGCAGCTTGGCAGGGGGCACCGGGGAGCTGTTTTTT.

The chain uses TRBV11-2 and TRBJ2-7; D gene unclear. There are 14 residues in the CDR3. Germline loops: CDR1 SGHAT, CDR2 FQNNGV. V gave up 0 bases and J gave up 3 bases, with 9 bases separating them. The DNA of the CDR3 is TGTGCCAGCAGCTTAGAGGCAGAAAACTACGAGCAGTACTTC. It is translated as CASSLEAENYEQYF.

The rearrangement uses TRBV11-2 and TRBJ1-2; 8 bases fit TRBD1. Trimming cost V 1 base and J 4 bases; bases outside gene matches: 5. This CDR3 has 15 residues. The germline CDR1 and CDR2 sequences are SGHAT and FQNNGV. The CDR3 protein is CASSLGRDRSYGYTF. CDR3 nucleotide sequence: TGTGCCAGCAGCTTAGGCCGGGACAGGTCCTATGGCTACACCTTC.

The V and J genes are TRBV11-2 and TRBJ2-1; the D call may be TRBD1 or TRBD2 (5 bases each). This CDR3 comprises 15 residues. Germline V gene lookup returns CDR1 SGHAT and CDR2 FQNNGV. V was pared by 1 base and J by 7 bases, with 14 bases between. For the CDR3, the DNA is TGTGCCAGCAGCTTAGGGACCGGGGCTGTTAATGAGCAGTTCTTC. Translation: CASSLGTGAVNEQFF.

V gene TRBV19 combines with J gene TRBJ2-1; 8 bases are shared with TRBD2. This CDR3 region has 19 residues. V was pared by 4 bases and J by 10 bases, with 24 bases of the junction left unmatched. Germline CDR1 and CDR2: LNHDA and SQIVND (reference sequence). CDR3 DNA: TGTGCCAGTAGTACTCTTCCTGGTTGGGCGGGAGGAATCCTTGGGGAGCAGTTCTTC. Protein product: CASSTLPGWAGGILGEQFF.

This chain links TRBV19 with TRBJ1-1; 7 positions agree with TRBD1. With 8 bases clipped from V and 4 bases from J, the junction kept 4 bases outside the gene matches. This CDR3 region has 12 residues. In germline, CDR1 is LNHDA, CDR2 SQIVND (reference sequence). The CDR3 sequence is CASRQGFTEAFF. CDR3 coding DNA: TGTGCCAGTCGACAGGGCTTCACTGAAGCTTTCTTT.

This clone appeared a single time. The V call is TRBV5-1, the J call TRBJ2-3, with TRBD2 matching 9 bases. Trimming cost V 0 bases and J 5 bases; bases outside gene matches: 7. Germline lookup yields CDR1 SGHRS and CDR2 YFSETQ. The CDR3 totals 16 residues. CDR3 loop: CASSLGGTSRLDTQYF. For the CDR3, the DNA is TGCGCCAGCAGCTTGGGGGGGACTAGCAGACTAGATACGCAGTATTTT.

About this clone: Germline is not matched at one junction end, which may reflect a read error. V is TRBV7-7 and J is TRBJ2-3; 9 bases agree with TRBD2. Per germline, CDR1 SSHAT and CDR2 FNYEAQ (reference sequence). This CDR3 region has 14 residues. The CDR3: CASSLAGGTDTQYF. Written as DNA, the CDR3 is TGTGCTAGCAGCTTAGCGGGAGGCACAGATACGCAGTATTTT. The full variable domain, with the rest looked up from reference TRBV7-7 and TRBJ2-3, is GAGVSQSPRYKVTKRGQDVTLRCDPISSHATLYWYQQALGQGPEFLTYFNYEAQPDKSGLPSDRFSAERPEGSISTLTIQRTEQRDSAMYRCASSLAGGTDTQYFGPGTRLTVL.

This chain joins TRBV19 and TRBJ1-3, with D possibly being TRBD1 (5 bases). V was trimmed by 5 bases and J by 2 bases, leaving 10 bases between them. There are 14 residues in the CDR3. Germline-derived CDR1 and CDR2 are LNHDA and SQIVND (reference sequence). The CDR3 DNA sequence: TGTGCCAGTAGTTGGAGGGGAGCTGGAAACACCATATATTTT. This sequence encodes CASSWRGAGNTIYF.

The CDR3 DNA follows: TGTGCCAGCAGGGGGACAGGGTTCTCCTACGAGCAGTACTTC. This sequence encodes CASRGTGFSYEQYF. The chain has TRBV28 and TRBJ2-7, with 9 bases lining up with TRBD1. The CDR3 has 14 amino acids. The V segment lost 6 bases and the J segment 0 bases; nucleotides outside the gene matches: 3. Germline CDR1 and CDR2: MDHEN and SYDVKM.

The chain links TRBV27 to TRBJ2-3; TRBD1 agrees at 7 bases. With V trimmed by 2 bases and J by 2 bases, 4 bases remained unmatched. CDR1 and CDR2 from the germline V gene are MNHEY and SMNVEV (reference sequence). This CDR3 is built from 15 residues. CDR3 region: CASSLIGTDTDTQYF. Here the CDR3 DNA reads TGTGCCAGCAGTTTAATCGGGACAGACACAGATACGCAGTATTTT.

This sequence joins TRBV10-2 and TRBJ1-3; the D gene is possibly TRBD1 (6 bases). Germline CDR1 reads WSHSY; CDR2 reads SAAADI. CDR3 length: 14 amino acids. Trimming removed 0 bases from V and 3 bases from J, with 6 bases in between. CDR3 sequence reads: CASSESGGGNTIYF. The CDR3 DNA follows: TGCGCCAGCAGTGAGTCAGGGGGTGGAAACACCATATATTTT.

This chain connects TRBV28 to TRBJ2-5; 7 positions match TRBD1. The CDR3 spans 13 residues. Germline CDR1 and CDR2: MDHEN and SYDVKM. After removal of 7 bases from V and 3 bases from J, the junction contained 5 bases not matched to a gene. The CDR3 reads CASTRQGKETQYF. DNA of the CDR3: TGTGCCAGCACCCGACAGGGTAAAGAGACCCAGTACTTC.

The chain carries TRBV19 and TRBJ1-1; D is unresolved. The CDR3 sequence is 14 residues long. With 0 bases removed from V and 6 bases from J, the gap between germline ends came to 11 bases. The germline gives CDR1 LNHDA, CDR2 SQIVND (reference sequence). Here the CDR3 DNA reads TGTGCCAGTAGTATAGAAGGGCGGCGGGCTGAAGCTTTCTTT. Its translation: CASSIEGRRAEAFF.

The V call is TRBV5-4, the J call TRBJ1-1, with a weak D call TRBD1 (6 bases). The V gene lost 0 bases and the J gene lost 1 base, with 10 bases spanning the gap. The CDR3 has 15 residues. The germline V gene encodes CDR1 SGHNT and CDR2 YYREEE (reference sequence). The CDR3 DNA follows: TGTGCCAGCAGCTTGGGGCAGGGGACGAACACTGAAGCTTTCTTT. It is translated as CASSLGQGTNTEAFF.

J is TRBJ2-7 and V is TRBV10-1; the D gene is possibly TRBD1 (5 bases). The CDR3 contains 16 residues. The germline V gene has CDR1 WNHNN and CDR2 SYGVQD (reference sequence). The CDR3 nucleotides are TGCGGCGATCTTCGGTGGAACCTCTCAGGGCCCTACGAGCAGTACTTC. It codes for CGDLRWNLSGPYEQYF.

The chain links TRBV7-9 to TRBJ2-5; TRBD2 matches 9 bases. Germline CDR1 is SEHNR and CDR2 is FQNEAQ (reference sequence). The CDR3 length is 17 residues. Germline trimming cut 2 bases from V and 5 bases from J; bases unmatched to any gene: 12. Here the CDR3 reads CASSLPRIAGVGETQYF. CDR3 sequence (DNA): TGTGCCAGCAGCTTACCCCGGATAGCGGGAGTGGGTGAGACCCAGTACTTC. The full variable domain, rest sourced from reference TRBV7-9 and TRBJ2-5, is DTGVSQNPRHKITKRGQNVTFRCDPISEHNRLYWYRQTLGQGPEFLTYFQNEAQLEKSRLLSDRFSAERPKGSFSTLEIQRTEQGDSAMYLCASSLPRIAGVGETQYFGPGTRLLVL.

CDR3 loop: CASRVADGYQPQHF. CDR3 bases: TGCGCCAGCAGGGTAGCAGACGGGTATCAGCCCCAGCATTTT. The gene calls are TRBV10-2 and TRBJ1-5; D call uncertain. V was trimmed by 6 bases and J by 5 bases, leaving 14 bases between them. The V gene's germline CDR1 is WSHSY and CDR2 SAAADI. This CDR3 has 14 amino acids.

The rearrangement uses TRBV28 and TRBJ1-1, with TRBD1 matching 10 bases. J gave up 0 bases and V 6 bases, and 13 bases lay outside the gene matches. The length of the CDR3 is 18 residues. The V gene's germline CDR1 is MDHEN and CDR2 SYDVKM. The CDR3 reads CASRGTGEGLSMNTEAFF. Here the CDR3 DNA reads TGTGCCAGCAGGGGGACAGGGGAGGGGTTATCGATGAACACTGAAGCTTTCTTT.

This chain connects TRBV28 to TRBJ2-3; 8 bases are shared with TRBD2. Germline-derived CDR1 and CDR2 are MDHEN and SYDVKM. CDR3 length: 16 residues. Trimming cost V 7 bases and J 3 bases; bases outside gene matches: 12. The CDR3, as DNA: TGTGCCAGCAAGTCGGGAGCGGGAGAGAGTACAGATACGCAGTATTTT. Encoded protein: CASKSGAGESTDTQYF.

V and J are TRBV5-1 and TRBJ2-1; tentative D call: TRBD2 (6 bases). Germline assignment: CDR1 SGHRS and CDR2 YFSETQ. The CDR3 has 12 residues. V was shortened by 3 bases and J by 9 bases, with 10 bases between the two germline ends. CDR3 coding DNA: TGCGCCAGCAGCTGGGACTTATTTGAGCAGTTCTTC. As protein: CASSWDLFEQFF.

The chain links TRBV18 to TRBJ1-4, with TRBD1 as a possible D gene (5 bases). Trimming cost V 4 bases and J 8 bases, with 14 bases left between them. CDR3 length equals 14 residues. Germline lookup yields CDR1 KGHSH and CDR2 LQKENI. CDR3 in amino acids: CASSRDLGEEKLFF. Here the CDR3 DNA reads TGTGCCAGCTCACGGGACCTGGGAGAGGAAAAACTGTTTTTT.

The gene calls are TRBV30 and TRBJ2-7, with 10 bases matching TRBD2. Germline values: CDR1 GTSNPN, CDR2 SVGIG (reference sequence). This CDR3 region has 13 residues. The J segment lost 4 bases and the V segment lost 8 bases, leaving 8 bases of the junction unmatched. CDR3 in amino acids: CAVSGRASYEQYF. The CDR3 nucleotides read TGTGCCGTGAGCGGGAGGGCCAGTTACGAGCAGTACTTC.